The clone carrying this T cell receptor beta chain showed up many times. Its antigen is unidentified. Genomic DNA acted as the template from which TCR beta VDJ combination and CDR3 sequence profiling were carried out. Using its own MiXCR run on the reads, TCRdb lists one record per CDR3 protein. Of about 160,000 distinct CDR3 sequences listed, 48% were seen once; the top ten hold about 30%. These data originate in a study of CD8+CD57+ T cells in acquired aplastic anemia. Per the germline V gene, CDR1 is SNHLY and CDR2 is FYNNEI. The CDR3 is 14 residues long. V was shortened by 10 bases and J by 0 bases, with 15 bases between the two germline ends. Before being chosen for sequencing, patients had shown CD8+CD57+ cell expansion by flow cytometry. All participating patients were living with severe acquired aplastic anemia. None of the patients had been given any therapy when their blood was sampled. Study-level results: Significance was not reached for CD8+ Simpson's diversity between patients and controls. Fewer than 30 CD8+ CDR3 sequences were shared between patients and controls.

The sequence was obtained from a human donor with aplastic anemia. The source material was sorted CD4+, CD8+, or CD8+CD57+ T cells (not recorded which) from PBMCs. The rearrangement uses TRBV2 and TRBJ1-2; D gene ambiguous. CDR3 protein: CAMLVEGANYGYTF. DNA for the CDR3: TGTGCCATGCTCGTGGAGGGAGCTAACTATGGCTACACCTTC. The full variable domain, completed using reference TRBV2 and TRBJ1-2, is EPEVTQTPSHQVTQMGQEVILRCVPISNHLYFYWYRQILGQKVEFLVSFYNNEISEKSEIFDDQFSVERPDGSNFTLKIRSTKLEDSAMYFCAMLVEGANYGYTFGSGTRLTVV.